This T cell receptor beta chain originates from a study of blood T cells in healthy people across ages. Across the study: Through template switching, about one barcoded beta molecule was captured per two T cells, as measured in model experiments. The study, taken as a whole, reports: The long-lived group displayed more naive CD4+ cells, plus higher diversity, than the aged donors did.

Trimming removed 4 bases from V and 3 bases from J; junction bases left unmatched: 8. The CDR3 is 15 residues long. Germline CDR1 and CDR2: SGHTA and FQGTGA. Through a sample-barcoded 5' primer and a J-beta primer mix, a second PCR was run for roughly 6 to 12 cycles. TCRdb processed the 5' RACE reads anew with MiXCR; each CDR3 protein has one entry. The sample consists of fewer than 1,200,000 distinct CDR3 sequences, under 30% of them appearing once. As for this clonotype: Its cognate antigen is unknown.

Healthy individuals of Caucasian origin from Russia, aged about 6 to 95, served as donors. The same specimen was also included in a second study, on T cells of mothers and their children. That report adds: Reads recorded for TCR beta CDR3 numbered over 8.5 million per mother and several million per child.

Sequenced: blood. This clonotype was sampled from a girl aged 2 to 10 in good health. The genes are TRBV7-3 and TRBJ2-7, with 8 nucleotides matching TRBD2. In nucleotides, the CDR3 is TGTGCCAGCAGCTCCCTAGCGGGCCCCGACTACGAGCAGTACTTC. Translating it yields CASSSLAGPDYEQYF.